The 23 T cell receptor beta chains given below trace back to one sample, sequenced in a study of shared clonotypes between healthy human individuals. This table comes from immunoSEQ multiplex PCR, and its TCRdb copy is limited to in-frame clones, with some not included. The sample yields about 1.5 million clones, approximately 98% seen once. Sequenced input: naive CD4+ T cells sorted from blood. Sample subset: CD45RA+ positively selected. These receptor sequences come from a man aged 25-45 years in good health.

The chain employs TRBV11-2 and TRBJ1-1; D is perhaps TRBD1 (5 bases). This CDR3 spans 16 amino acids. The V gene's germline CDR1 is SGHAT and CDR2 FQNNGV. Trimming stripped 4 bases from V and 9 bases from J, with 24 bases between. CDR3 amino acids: CASSSLRGQGRIKAFF. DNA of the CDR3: TGTGCCAGCAGCTCTCTCCGAGGGCAGGGTAGAATAAAAGCTTTCTTT.

CDR3 region: CASRLAVNTGELFF. CDR3 in DNA: TGTGCCAGCCGACTAGCGGTGAACACCGGGGAGCTGTTTTTT. The V call is TRBV18, the J call TRBJ2-2; 9 nucleotides line up with TRBD2. J gave up 1 base and V 8 bases, and 2 bases lay outside the gene matches. This CDR3 has 14 residues. Looked up from germline, CDR1 is KGHSH and CDR2 is LQKENI.

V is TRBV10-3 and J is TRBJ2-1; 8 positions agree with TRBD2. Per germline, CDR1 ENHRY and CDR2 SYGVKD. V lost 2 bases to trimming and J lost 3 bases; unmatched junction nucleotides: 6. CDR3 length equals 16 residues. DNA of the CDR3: TGTGCCATCAGTGAGGTGGTGGGACTAGTCTACAATGAGCAGTTCTTC. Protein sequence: CAISEVVGLVYNEQFF.

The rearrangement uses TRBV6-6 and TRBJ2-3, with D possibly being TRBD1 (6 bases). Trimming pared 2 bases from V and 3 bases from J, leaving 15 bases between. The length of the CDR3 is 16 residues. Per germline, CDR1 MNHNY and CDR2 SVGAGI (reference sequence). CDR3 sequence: CASSYDPRGRTDTQYF. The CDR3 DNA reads TGTGCCAGCAGTTACGACCCCAGGGGACGAACAGATACGCAGTATTTT.

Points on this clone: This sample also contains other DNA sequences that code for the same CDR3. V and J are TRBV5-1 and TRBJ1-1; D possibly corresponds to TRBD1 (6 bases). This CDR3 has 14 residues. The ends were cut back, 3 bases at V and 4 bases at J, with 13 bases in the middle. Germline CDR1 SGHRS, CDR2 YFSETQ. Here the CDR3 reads CASSSKQGATEAFF. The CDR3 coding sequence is TGCGCCAGCAGCTCAAAACAGGGAGCCACTGAAGCTTTCTTT.

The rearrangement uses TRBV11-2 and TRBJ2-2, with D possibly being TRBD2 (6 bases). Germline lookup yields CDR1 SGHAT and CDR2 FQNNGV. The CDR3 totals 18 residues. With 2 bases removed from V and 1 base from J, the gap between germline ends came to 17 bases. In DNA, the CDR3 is TGTGCCAGCAGCTTACGGCCGGCGGGAAATATGAACACCGGGGAGCTGTTTTTT. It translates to CASSLRPAGNMNTGELFF.

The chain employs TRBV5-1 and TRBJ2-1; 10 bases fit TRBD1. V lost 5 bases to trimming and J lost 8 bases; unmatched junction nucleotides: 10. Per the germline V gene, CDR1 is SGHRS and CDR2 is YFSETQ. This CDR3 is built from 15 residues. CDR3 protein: CASRRGTGVFYEQFF. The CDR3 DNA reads TGCGCCAGCAGAAGAGGGACAGGGGTTTTCTATGAGCAGTTCTTC.

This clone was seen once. CDR3 protein: CASSLGPSGRNIQYF. The CDR3 DNA is TGTGCCAGCAGCTTAGGGCCTAGCGGGAGAAACATTCAGTACTTC. This chain connects TRBV7-2 to TRBJ2-4; TRBD2 aligns across 10 bases. The V segment lost 1 base and the J segment 6 bases; nucleotides outside the gene matches: 3. CDR1 and CDR2 from the germline V gene are SGHTA and FQGNSA. CDR3 length: 15 residues. Filled out from reference TRBV7-2 and TRBJ2-4, the complete variable domain reads GAGVSQSPSNKVTEKGKDVELRCDPISGHTALYWYRQSLGQGLEFLIYFQGNSAPDKSGLPSDRFSAERTGGSVSTLTIQRTQQEDSAVYLCASSLGPSGRNIQYFGAGTRLSVL.

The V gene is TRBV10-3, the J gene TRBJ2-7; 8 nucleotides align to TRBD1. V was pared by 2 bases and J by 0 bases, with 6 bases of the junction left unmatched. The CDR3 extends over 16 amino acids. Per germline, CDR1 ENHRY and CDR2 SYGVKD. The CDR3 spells CAISEPTGGPSYEQYF. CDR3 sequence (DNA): TGTGCCATCAGTGAGCCCACAGGGGGGCCCTCCTACGAGCAGTACTTC.

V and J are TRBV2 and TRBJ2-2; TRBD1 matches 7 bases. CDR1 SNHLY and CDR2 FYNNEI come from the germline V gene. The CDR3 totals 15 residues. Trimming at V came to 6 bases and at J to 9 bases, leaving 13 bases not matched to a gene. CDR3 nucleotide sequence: TGTGCCAGCAGAACGCCGGGACAGAACCGCCGGGAGCTGTTTTTT. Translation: CASRTPGQNRRELFF.

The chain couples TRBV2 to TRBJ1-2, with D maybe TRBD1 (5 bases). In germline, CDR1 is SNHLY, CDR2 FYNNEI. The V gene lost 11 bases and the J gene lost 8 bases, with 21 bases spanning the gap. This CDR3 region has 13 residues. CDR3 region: CAGRRWGEYGYTF. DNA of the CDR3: TGTGCCGGAAGACGCTGGGGGGAATACGGCTACACCTTC.

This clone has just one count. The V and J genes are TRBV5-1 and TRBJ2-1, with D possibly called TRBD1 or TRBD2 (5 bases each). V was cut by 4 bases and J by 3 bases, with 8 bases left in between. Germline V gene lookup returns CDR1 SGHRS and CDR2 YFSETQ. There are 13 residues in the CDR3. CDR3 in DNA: TGCGCCAGCAGCATGGGGGACTACAATGAGCAGTTCTTC. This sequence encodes CASSMGDYNEQFF.

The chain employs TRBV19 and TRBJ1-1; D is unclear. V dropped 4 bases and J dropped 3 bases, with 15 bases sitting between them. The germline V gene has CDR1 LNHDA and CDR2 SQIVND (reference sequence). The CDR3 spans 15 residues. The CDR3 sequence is CASSTPASRHTEAFF. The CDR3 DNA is TGTGCCAGTAGTACCCCGGCCTCAAGACACACTGAAGCTTTCTTT. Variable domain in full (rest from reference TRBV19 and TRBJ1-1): DGGITQSPKYLFRKEGQNVTLSCEQNLNHDAMYWYRQDPGQGLRLIYYSQIVNDFQKGDIAEGYSVSREKKESFPLTVTSAQKNPTAFYLCASSTPASRHTEAFFGQGTRLTVV.

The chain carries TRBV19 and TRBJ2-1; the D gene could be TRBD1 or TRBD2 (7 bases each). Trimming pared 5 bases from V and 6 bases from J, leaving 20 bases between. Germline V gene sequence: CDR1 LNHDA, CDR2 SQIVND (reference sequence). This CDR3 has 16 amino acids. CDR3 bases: TGTGCCAGTAGTGGGAGAGCGGGAACAGGGGCCAATGAGCAGTTCTTC. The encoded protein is CASSGRAGTGANEQFF.

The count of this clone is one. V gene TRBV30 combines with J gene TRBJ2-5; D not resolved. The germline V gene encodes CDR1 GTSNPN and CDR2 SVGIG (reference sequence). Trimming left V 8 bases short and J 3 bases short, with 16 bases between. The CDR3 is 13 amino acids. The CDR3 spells CARGGQREETQYF. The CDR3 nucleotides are TGTGCCCGAGGTGGGCAGAGAGAAGAGACCCAGTACTTC.

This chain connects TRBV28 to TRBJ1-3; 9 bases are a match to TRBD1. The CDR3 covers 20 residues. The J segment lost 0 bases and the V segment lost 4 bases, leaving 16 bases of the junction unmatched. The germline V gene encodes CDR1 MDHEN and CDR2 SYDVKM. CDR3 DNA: TGTGCCAGCAGTTCACAAGGTGGTAGACAGGGGGACCGCTCTGGAAACACCATATATTTT. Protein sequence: CASSSQGGRQGDRSGNTIYF. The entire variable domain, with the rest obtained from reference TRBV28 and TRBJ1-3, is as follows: DVKVTQSSRYLVKRTGEKVFLECVQDMDHENMFWYRQDPGLGLRLIYFSYDVKMKEKGDIPEGYSVSREKKERFSLILESASTNQTSMYLCASSSQGGRQGDRSGNTIYFGEGSWLTVV.

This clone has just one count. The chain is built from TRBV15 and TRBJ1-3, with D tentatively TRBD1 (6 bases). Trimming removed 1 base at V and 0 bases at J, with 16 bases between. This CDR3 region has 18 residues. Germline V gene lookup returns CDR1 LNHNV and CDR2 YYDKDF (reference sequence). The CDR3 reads CATSRVRGASYSGNTIYF. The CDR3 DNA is TGTGCCACCAGCAGAGTACGGGGGGCATCTTACTCTGGAAACACCATATATTTT. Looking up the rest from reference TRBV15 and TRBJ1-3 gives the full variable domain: DAMVIQNPRYQVTQFGKPVTLSCSQTLNHNVMYWYQQKSSQAPKLLFHYYDKDFNNEADTPDNFQSRRPNTSFCFLDIRSPGLGDTAMYLCATSRVRGASYSGNTIYFGEGSWLTVV.

The CDR3 reads CASRPGGRGPGELFF. The CDR3 DNA follows: TGTGCCAGTAGGCCCGGAGGGAGAGGGCCCGGGGAGCTGTTTTTT. J is TRBJ2-2 and V is TRBV19, with D possibly TRBD2 on 6 matching bases. V was trimmed by 6 bases and J by 6 bases, leaving 17 bases between them. The CDR3 loop spans 15 amino acids. In germline, CDR1 is LNHDA, CDR2 SQIVND (reference sequence).

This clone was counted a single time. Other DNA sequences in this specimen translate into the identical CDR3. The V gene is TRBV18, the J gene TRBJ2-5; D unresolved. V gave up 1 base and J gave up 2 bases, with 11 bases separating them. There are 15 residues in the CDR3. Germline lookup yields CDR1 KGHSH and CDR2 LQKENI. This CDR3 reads CASSPLLAEQETQYF. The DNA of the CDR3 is TGTGCCAGCTCACCACTTTTGGCAGAACAAGAGACCCAGTACTTC.

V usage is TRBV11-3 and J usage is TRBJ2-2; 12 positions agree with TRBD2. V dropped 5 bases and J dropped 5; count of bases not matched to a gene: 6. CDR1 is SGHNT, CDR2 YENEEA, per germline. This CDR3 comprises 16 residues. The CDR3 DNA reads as TGTGCCAGCAGCAAGACTAGCGGGAGTTTTACCGGGGAGCTGTTTTTT. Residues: CASSKTSGSFTGELFF.

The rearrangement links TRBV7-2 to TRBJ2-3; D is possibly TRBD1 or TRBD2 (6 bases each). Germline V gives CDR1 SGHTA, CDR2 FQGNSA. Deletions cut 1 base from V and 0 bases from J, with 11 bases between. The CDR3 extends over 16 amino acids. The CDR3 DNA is TGTGCCAGCAGCTTAGTATCGGGGGCTAGCACAGATACGCAGTATTTT. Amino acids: CASSLVSGASTDTQYF.

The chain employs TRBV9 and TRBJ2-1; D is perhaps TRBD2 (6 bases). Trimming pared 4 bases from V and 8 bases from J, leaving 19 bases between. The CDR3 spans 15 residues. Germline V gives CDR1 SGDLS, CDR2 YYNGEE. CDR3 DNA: TGTGCCAGCAGCCCGCGGGACCCGGAGGGGTATGAGCAGTTCTTC. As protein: CASSPRDPEGYEQFF.

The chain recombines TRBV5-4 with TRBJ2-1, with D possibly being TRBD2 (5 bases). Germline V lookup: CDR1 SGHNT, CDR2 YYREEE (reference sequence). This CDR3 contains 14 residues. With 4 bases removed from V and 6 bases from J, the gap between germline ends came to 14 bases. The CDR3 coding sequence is TGTGCCAGCAGCCCTAAAAAGGAGGTCAATGAGCAGTTCTTC. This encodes CASSPKKEVNEQFF.